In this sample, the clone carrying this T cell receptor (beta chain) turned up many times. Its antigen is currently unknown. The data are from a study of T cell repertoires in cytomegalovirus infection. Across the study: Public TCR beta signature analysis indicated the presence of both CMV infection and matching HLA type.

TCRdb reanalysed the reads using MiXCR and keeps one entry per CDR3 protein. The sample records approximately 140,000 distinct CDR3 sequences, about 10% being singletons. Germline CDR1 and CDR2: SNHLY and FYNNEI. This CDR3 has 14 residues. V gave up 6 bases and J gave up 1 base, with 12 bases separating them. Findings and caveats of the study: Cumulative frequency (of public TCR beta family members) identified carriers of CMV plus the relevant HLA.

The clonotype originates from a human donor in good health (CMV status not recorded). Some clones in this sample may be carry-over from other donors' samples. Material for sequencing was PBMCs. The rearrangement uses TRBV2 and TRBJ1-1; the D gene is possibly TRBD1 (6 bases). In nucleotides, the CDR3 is TGTGCCAGCAGGAGAGGGGGTGGGAACACTGAAGCTTTCTTT. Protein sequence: CASRRGGGNTEAFF.